The entry below describes one TCR beta chain. This sample stems from a study of blood T cell repertoires in COVID-19. Across the whole study: Sample material is recorded as cDNA or gDNA derived from T cells, B-cell-depleted T cells, or PBMCs.

As processed by the authors: Nucleated cell counts were estimated from reference gene primer amplification. Using immunoSEQ multiplex PCR, the repertoire was profiled, and TCRdb retains in-frame clones only, with some absent. V, J and clone size are taken as reported in that table, and D and trimming were inferred from the DNA itself. Among approximately 140,000 clones listed, approximately 82% were seen once. The V end was cut by 0 bases, the J end by 3 bases, with 10 bases between. The CDR3 is 14 amino acids. Germline V CDR1 and CDR2: SGHRS, YFSETQ. The chain employs TRBV5-1 and TRBJ2-7, with D possibly matching TRBD1 (6 bases). Sequencing input: peripheral blood. This clonotype originated in a human donor with acute or convalescent COVID-19. The donor label of this sample is uncertain. The chain's CDR3 is CASSLGQVGYEQYF. The CDR3 DNA reads as TGCGCCAGCAGCTTGGGACAGGTTGGCTACGAGCAGTACTTC.